This is a list of T cell receptor beta chains from one sample in a study of shared clonotypes between healthy human individuals. Generated by immunoSEQ multiplex PCR, the TCRdb table keeps only in-frame clones and is missing some. Among 2 million to 2.5 million clones listed, around 95% were seen once. Sequencing input: naive CD4+ T cells sorted from blood. The receptors shown here come from a man between 18 and 35 years old in good health. Each CDR3 is given with its conserved first and last residue. D genes are given only for firm matches.

TRBJ2-2 TRBD1 TRBV25-1 TGTGCCAGCAGTGAATGGGACAGGGGATGGGCCGGGGAGCTGTTTTTT CASSEWDRGWAGELFF
TRBJ1-2 NA TRBV18 TGTGCCAGCTCACCATCTCCAACCGCGGCAGGGAAGGATGGCTACACCTTC CASSPSPTAAGKDGYTF
TRBJ2-7 TRBD1 TRBV5-1 TGCGCCAGCAGCGTCGCCGACAGGGGCTACGAGCAGTACTTC CASSVADRGYEQYF
TRBJ1-2 TRBD1 TRBV6-6 TGTGCCACCCACCGGACAGGGAATAACTATGGCTACACCTTC CATHRTGNNYGYTF
TRBJ1-1 NA TRBV6-5 TGTGCCAGCAGTTTTGGGGGCGGGATCAACACTGAAGCTTTCTTT CASSFGGGINTEAFF
TRBJ2-2 NA TRBV21-1 TGTGCCAGCAGCAACGGGACATACTACACCGGGGAGCTGTTTTTT CASSNGTYYTGELFF
TRBJ2-1 NA TRBV5-1 TGCGCCAGCAGCTTGGGGGGACCTTACAATGAGCAGTTCTTC CASSLGGPYNEQFF
TRBJ2-6 TRBD1 TRBV18 TGTGCCAGCTCTGAGGACAGGGGTAGCTCTGGGGCCAACGTCCTGACTTTC CASSEDRGSSGANVLTF
TRBJ1-5 NA TRBV5-1 TGCGCCAGCAGCGGGGACGGGACGGCAGATCAGCCCCAGCATTTT CASSGDGTADQPQHF
TRBJ2-2 NA TRBV7-2 TGTGCCAGCAGCCAAAGCACGAACACCGGGGAGCTGTTTTTT CASSQSTNTGELFF
TRBJ2-5 TRBD2 TRBV6-1 TGTGCCAGCAGTGAAGGCGGGAGGGGAGAGACCCAGTACTTC CASSEGGRGETQYF
TRBJ2-2 NA TRBV9 TGTGCCAGCAGCGGTTACGGGGGTAGCACCGGGGAGCTGTTTTTT CASSGYGGSTGELFF
TRBJ2-1 TRBD2 TRBV30 TGTGCCTGGACCCCCGGGCGAGGCGGGGGGGCTAGTGAGCAGTTCTTC CAWTPGRGGGASEQFF
TRBJ2-7 TRBD1 TRBV30 TGTGCCTGGAGAAGAGTATGGGACAGGGGACACCACCTCTCCTACGAGCAGTACTTC CAWRRVWDRGHHLSYEQYF